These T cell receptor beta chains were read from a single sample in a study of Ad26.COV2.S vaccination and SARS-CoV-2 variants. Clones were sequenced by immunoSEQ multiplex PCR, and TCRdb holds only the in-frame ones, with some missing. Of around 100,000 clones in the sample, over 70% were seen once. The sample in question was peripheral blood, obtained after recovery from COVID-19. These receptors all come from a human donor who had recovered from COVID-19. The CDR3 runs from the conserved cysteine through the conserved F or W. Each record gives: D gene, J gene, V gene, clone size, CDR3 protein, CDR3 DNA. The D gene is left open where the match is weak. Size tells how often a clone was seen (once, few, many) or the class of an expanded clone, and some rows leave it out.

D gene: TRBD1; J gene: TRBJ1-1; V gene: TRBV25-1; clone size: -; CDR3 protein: CASSGYGTVNSGTEAFF; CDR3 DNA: TGTGCCAGCAGTGGCTACGGGACAGTGAATTCGGGCACTGAAGCTTTCTTT
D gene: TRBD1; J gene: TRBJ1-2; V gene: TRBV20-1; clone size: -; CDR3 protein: CSASRWESGQGYGYTF; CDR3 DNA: TGCAGTGCTAGTAGATGGGAGTCGGGACAGGGCTATGGCTACACCTTC
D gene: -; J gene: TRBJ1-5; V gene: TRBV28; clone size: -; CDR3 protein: CASRRDSNQPQHF; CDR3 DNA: TGTGCCAGCAGGCGAGACAGCAATCAGCCCCAGCATTTT
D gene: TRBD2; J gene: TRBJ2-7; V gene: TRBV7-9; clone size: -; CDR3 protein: CASSLGLAGREQYF; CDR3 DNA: TGTGCCAGCAGCTTAGGACTAGCGGGGAGAGAGCAGTACTTC
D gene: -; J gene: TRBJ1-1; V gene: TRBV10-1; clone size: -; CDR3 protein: CASSGGNTEAFF; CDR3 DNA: TGCGCCAGCAGTGGGGGGAACACTGAAGCTTTCTTT
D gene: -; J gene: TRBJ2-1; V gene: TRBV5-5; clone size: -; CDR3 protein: CASSFLTGGRGSNEQFF; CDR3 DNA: TGTGCCAGCAGCTTCCTGACGGGGGGCCGGGGGAGCAATGAGCAGTTCTTC
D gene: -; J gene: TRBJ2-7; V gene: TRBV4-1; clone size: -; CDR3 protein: CASSQGLATLGEQYF; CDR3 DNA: TGCGCCAGCAGCCAAGGGCTAGCCACTCTTGGAGAGCAGTACTTC
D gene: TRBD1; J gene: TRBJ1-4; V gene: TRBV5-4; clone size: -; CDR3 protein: CASSKEPGQGATNEKLFF; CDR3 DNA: TGTGCCAGCAGCAAAGAACCGGGACAGGGAGCAACTAATGAAAAACTGTTTTTT
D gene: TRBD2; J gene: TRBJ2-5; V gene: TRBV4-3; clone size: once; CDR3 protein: CASSRGLAGDVETQYF; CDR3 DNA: TGCGCCAGCAGCAGAGGACTAGCGGGGGATGTGGAGACCCAGTACTTC
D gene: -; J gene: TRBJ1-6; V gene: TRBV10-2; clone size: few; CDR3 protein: CASMKETVNSPLHF; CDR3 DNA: TGCGCCAGCATGAAGGAGACGGTCAATTCACCCCTCCACTTT
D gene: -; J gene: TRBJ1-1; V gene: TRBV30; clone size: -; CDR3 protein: CALNMNTEAFF; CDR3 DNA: TGTGCCTTAAACATGAACACTGAAGCTTTCTTT
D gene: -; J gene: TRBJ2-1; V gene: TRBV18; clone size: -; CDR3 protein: CASSPPPSSYNEQFF; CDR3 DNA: TGTGCCAGCTCACCACCGCCCTCCTCCTACAATGAGCAGTTCTTC
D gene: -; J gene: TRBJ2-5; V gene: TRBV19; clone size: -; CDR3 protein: CASSISRSPHQYF; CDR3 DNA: TGTGCCAGTAGTATATCACGATCGCCGCACCAGTACTTC
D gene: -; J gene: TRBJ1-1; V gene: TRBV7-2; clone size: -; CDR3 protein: CASSLSGGRNTEAFF; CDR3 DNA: TGTGCCAGCAGCTTATCGGGAGGAAGGAACACTGAAGCTTTCTTT
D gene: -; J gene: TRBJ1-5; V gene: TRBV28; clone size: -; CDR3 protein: CASSLRGGPSNQPQHF; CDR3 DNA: TGTGCCAGCAGTTTGAGGGGGGGGCCCTCGAATCAGCCCCAGCATTTT
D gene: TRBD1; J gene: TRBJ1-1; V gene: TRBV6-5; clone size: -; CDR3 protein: CASRIGQGLNTEAFF; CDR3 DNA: TGTGCCAGCAGGATAGGACAGGGACTGAACACTGAAGCTTTCTTT
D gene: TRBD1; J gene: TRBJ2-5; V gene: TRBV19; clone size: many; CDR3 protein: CASSRTGDQGTQYF; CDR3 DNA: TGTGCCAGTAGTAGGACAGGGGATCAGGGGACCCAGTACTTC
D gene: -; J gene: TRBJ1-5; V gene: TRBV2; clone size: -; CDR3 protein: CASSGVGEAQPQHF; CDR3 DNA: TGTGCCAGCAGTGGAGTGGGGGAAGCTCAGCCCCAGCATTTT
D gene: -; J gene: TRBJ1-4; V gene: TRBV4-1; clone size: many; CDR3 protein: CASSPKRVEKGEKLFF; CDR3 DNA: TGCGCCAGCAGCCCAAAGAGGGTCGAGAAGGGGGAAAAACTGTTTTTT
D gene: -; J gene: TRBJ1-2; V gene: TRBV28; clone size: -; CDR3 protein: CASSFNLGQSYGYTF; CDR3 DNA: TGTGCCAGCAGTTTTAATCTTGGGCAGAGCTATGGCTACACCTTC
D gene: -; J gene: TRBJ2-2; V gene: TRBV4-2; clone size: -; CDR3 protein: CASSQDTGRNTGELFF; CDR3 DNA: TGTGCCAGCAGCCAAGACACGGGGCGTAACACCGGGGAGCTGTTTTTT
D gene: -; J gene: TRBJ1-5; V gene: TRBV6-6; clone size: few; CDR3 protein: CASSYGDGQPQHF; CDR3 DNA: TGTGCCAGCAGTTACGGCGACGGACAGCCCCAGCATTTT
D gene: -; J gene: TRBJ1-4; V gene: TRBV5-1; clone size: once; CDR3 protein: CASSLDGGLATNEKLFF; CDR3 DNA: TGCGCCAGCAGCTTGGACGGGGGCTTGGCAACTAATGAAAAACTGTTTTTT
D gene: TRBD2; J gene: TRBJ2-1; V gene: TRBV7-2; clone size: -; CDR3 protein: CASMGRGGYNEQFF; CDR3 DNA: TGTGCCAGCATGGGGCGGGGGGGCTACAATGAGCAGTTCTTC
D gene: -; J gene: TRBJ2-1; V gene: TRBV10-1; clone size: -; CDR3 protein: CASSERVYNEQFF; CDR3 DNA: TGCGCCAGCAGTGAACGTGTGTACAATGAGCAGTTCTTC
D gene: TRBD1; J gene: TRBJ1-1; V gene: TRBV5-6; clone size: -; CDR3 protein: CASSWDRGTEAFF; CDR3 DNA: TGTGCCAGCAGTTGGGACAGGGGCACTGAAGCTTTCTTT
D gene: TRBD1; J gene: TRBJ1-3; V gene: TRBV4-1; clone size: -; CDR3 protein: CASSQGVGGYRGKDSGNTIYF; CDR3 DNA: TGCGCCAGCAGCCAAGGAGTAGGGGGGTACAGGGGGAAAGACTCTGGAAACACCATATATTTT
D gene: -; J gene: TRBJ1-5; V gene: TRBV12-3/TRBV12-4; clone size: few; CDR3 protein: CASTTGASEPQHF; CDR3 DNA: TGTGCCAGCACAACGGGGGCGTCGGAGCCCCAGCATTTT
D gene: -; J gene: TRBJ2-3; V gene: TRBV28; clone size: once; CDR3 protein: CASSFEGVGADTQYF; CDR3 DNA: TGTGCCAGCAGTTTTGAGGGGGTGGGTGCAGATACGCAGTATTTT
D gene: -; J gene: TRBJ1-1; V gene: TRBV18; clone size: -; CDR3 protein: CASSPLGSPNTEAFF; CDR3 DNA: TGTGCCAGCTCACCACTTGGATCCCCGAACACTGAAGCTTTCTTT
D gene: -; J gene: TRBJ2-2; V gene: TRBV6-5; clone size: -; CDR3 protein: CASSLKRDTGELFF; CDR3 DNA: TGTGCCAGCAGTCTTAAACGGGATACCGGGGAGCTGTTTTTT
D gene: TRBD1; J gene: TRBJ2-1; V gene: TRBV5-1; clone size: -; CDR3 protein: CASSLARVGTGNYNEQFF; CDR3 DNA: TGCGCCAGCAGCTTGGCCCGGGTAGGGACAGGGAACTACAATGAGCAGTTCTTC
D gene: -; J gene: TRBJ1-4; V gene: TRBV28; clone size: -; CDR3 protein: CASSSTIQETNEKLFF; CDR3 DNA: TGTGCCAGCAGTTCCACCATACAGGAAACTAATGAAAAACTGTTTTTT
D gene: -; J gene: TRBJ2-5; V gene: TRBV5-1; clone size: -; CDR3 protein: CASSLDSGPAGLTQYF; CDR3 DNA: TGCGCCAGCAGCTTGGACTCAGGGCCGGCAGGGTTGACCCAGTACTTC
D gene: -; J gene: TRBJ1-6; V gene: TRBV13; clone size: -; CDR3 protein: CASTKDRTAYNSPLHF; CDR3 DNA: TGTGCCAGCACCAAAGATCGGACAGCCTATAATTCACCCCTCCACTTT
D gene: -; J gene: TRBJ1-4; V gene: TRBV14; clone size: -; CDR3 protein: CASSQLGGNEKLFF; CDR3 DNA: TGTGCCAGCAGCCAGTTGGGAGGGAATGAAAAACTGTTTTTT
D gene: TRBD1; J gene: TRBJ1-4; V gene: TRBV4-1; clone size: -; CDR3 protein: CASSQDPLEDRGNEKLFF; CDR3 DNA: TGCGCCAGCAGCCAAGATCCCCTTGAGGACAGGGGAAATGAAAAACTGTTTTTT
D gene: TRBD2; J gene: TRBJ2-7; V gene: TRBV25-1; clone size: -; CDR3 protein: CASSDPTSGDIWEQYF; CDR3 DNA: TGTGCCAGCAGTGACCCCACTAGCGGGGATATCTGGGAGCAGTACTTC
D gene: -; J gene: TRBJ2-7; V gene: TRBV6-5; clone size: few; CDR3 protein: CASRSGPPREEQYF; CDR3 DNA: TGTGCCAGCAGGTCCGGACCCCCTAGGGAAGAGCAGTACTTC
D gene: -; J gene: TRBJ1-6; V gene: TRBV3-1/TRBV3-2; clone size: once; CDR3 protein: CASSQDTGNSPLHF; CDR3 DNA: TGTGCCAGCAGCCAAGATACAGGGAATTCACCCCTCCACTTT
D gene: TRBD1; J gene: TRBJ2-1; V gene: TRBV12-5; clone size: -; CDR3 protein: CASGLVTGLEQFF; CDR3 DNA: TGTGCTAGTGGTTTGGTGACAGGGCTGGAGCAGTTCTTC
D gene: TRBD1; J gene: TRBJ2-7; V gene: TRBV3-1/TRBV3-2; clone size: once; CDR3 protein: CASSLGRGYEQYF; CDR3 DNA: TGTGCCAGCAGCCTCGGCAGGGGGTACGAGCAGTACTTC
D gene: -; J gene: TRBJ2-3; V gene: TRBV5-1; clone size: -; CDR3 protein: CASSLGGPAVADTQYF; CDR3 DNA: TGCGCCAGCAGCTTGGGGGGCCCCGCGGTGGCAGATACGCAGTATTTT
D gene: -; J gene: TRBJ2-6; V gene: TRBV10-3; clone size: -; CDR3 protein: CAISVSSAGANVLTF; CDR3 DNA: TGTGCCATCAGTGTGTCCAGCGCTGGGGCCAACGTCCTGACTTTC
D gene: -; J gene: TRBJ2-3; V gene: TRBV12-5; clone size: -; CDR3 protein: CASGLVTRTDTQYF; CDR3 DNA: TGTGCTAGTGGTTTGGTAACGAGGACAGATACGCAGTATTTT
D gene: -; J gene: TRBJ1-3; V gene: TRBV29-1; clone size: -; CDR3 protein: CSVVGIGNTIYF; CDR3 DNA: TGCAGCGTTGTCGGGATCGGAAACACCATATATTTT
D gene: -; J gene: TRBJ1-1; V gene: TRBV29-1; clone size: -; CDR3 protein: CSVESGVWTEAFF; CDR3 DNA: TGCAGCGTTGAATCAGGGGTCTGGACTGAAGCTTTCTTT
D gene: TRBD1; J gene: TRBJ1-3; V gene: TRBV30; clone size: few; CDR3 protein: CAWSVWPPGQDSGNTIYF; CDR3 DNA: TGTGCCTGGAGTGTATGGCCTCCTGGACAGGACTCTGGAAACACCATATATTTT
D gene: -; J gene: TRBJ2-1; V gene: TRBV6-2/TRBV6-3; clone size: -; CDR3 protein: CASSDPGQNNEQFF; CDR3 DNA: TGTGCCAGCAGTGACCCCGGACAGAACAATGAGCAGTTCTTC
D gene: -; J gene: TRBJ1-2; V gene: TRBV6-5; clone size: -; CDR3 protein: CASSYSRNIVNGYTF; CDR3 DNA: TGTGCCAGCAGTTACTCGAGAAACATCGTTAATGGCTACACCTTC